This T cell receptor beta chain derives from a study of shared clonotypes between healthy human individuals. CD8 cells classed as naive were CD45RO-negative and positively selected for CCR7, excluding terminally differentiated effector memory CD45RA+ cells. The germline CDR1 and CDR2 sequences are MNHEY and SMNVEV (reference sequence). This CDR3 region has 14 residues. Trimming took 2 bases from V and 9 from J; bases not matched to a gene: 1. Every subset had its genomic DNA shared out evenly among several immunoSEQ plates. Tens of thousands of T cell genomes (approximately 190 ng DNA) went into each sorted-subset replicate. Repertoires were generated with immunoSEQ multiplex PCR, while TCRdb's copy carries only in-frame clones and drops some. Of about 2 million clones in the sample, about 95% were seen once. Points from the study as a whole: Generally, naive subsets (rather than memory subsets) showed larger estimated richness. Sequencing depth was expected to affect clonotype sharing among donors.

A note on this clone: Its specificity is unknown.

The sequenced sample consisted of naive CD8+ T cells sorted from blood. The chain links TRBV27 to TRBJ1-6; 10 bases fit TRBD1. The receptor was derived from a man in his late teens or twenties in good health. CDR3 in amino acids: CASSLGTGASPLHF. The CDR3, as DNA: TGTGCCAGCAGTTTAGGGACAGGGGCTTCACCCCTCCACTTT.